The following is a T cell receptor beta chain sequence with its context. The antigen is not known. This entry is derived from a study of beta chain features in type 1 diabetes. One heparinised draw, averaging roughly 110 mL, was taken per donor. Sorted populations were all over 95% pure. Germline loops: CDR1 SGHAT, CDR2 FQNNGV. The CDR3 totals 15 residues. The junction had 8 bases not matched to a gene; V was cut back by 5 bases and J by 7 bases. Investigators reverse transcribed all isolated RNA, so they sequenced expressed TCRB transcripts. Deep immunoSEQ sequencing covered naive, central memory and regulatory T cell samples. Sequenced by immunoSEQ multiplex PCR; TCRdb stores in-frame clones only, minus some. The data contain hundreds of thousands of clones, less than 15% of them singletons. Study-level points and caveats: A moderate, significant TCRB CDR3 shortening appeared in type 1 diabetes across four CD4+ subsets.

The sequencing sample was made of naive CD4+ T cells from blood. This clonotype was obtained from a woman aged 40 to 50 in good health. This sequence joins TRBV11-2 and TRBJ1-1; TRBD1 agrees at 12 bases. The CDR3 sequence: CASSPRGQGADEAFF. The CDR3 nucleotides read TGTGCCAGCAGCCCCCGGGGACAGGGGGCGGATGAAGCTTTCTTT.